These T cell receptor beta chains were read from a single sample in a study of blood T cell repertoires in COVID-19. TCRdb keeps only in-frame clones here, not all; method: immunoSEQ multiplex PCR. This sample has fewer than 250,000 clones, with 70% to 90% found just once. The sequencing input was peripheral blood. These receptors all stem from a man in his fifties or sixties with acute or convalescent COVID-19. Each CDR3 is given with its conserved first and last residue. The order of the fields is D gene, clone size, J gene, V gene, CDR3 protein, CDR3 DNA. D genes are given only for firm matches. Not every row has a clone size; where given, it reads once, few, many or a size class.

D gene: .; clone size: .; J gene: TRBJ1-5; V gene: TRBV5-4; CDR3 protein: CANSEREQRNQPQHF; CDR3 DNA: TGTGCCAATTCCGAACGGGAACAACGCAATCAGCCCCAGCATTTT
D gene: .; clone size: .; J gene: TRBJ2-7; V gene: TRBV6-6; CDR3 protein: CASRTLQQGTEQYF; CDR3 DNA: TGTGCCAGCAGGACTCTTCAACAGGGTACCGAGCAGTACTTC
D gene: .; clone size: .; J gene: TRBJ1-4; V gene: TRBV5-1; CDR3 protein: CASTPGGGNREKLFF; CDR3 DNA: TGCGCCAGCACCCCGGGTGGGGGGAATCGTGAAAAACTGTTTTTT
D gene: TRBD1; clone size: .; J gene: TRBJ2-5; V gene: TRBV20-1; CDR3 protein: CSASLTGTGVMAQYF; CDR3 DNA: TGCAGTGCTAGTTTAACCGGGACAGGGGTTATGGCCCAGTACTTC
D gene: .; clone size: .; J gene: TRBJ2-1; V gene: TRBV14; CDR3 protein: CASSRVRYNEQFF; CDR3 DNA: TGTGCCAGCAGCCGAGTGAGGTACAATGAGCAGTTCTTC
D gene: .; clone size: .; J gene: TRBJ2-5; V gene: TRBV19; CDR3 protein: CASSMPGGWETQYF; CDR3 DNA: TGTGCCAGTAGTATGCCGGGGGGCTGGGAGACCCAGTACTTC
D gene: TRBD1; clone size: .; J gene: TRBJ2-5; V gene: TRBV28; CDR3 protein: CASSSIGTGVETQYF; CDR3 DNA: TGTGCCAGCAGCTCCATCGGGACAGGGGTAGAGACCCAGTACTTC
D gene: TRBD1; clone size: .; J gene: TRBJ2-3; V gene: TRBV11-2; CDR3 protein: CASSRTGGTDTQYF; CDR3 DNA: TGTGCCAGCAGTAGGACAGGGGGTACAGATACGCAGTATTTT
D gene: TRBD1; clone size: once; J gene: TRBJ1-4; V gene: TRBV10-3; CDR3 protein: CAAARQGNEKLFF; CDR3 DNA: TGTGCCGCAGCGCGACAGGGGAATGAAAAACTGTTTTTT
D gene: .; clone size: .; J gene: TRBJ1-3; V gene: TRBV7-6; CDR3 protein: CASSLAGGAGNTIYF; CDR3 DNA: TGTGCCAGCAGCTTAGCAGGAGGGGCTGGAAACACCATATATTTT
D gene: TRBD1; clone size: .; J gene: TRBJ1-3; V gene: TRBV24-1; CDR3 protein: CATSPPDRHCGNTIYF; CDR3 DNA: TGTGCCACCAGTCCCCCGGACAGGCACTGTGGAAACACCATATATTTT
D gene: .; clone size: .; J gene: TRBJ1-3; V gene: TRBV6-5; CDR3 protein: CASSYSGGGSGNTIYF; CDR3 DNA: TGTGCCAGCAGTTACTCGGGCGGGGGCTCTGGAAACACCATATATTTT
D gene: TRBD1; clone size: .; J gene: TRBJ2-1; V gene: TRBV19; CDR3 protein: CASSLLPDRGVGEQFF; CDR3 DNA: TGTGCCAGTAGTCTCCTTCCGGACAGGGGGGTAGGGGAGCAGTTCTTC
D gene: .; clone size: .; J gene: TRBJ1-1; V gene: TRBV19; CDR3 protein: CASRIRGNTEAFF; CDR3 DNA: TGTGCCAGTCGTATCAGGGGGAACACTGAAGCTTTCTTT
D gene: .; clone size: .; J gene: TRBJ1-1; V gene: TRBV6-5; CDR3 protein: CASSYSTGMAFF; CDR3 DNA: TGTGCCAGCAGTTACTCGACCGGGATGGCTTTCTTT
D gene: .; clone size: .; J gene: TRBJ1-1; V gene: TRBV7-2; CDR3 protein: CASRTTRNTEAFF; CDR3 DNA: TGTGCCAGCAGAACTACCAGGAACACTGAAGCTTTCTTT
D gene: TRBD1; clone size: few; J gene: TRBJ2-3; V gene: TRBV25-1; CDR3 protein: CASSNGDSLSSTDTQYF; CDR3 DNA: TGTGCCAGCAGTAATGGGGACAGCTTGTCTAGCACAGATACGCAGTATTTT
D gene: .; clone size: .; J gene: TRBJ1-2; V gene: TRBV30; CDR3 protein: CAWSAGGSYGYTF; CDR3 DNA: TGTGCCTGGAGTGCCGGCGGCTCCTATGGCTACACCTTC
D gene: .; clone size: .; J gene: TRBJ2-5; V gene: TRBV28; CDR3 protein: CASSFRQVETQYF; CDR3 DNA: TGTGCCAGCAGTTTCAGACAGGTGGAGACCCAGTACTTC
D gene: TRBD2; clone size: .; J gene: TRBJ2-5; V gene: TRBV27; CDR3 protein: CASRTLSGGYQETQYF; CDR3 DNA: TGTGCCAGCAGGACTTTAAGCGGGGGGTACCAAGAGACCCAGTACTTC
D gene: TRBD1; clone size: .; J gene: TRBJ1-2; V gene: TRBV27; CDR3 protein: CASSLKYRGDGYTF; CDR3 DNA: TGTGCCAGCAGTCTGAAATACAGGGGAGACGGCTACACCTTC
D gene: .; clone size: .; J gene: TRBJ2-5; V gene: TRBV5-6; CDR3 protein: CASRGRGSGGETQYF; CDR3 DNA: TGTGCCAGCAGAGGAAGGGGGTCCGGTGGGGAGACCCAGTACTTC
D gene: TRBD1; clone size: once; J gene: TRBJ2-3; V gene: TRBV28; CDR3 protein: CASSTDRGSTDTQYF; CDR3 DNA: TGTGCCAGCAGCACGGACAGGGGCAGCACAGATACGCAGTATTTT
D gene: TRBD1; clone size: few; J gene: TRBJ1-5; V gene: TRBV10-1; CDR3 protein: CASSGPGGSNQPQHF; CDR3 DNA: TGCGCCAGCAGTGGGCCAGGGGGCTCCAATCAGCCCCAGCATTTT
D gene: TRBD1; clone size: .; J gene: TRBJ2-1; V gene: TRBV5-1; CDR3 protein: CASSTGTAYNEQFF; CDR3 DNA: TGCGCCAGCAGTACCGGGACAGCCTACAATGAGCAGTTCTTC
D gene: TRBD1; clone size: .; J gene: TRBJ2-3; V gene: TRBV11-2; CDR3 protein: CASTQDRGEGDTQYF; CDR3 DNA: TGTGCCAGCACCCAGGACAGGGGTGAAGGGGATACGCAGTATTTT
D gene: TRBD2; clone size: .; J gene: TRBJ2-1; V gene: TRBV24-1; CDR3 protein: CATSESRGGAYNEQFF; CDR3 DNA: TGTGCCACCAGTGAGTCCCGTGGGGGGGCCTACAATGAGCAGTTCTTC
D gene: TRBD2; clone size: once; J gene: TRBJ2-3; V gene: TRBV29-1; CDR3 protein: CSVDSLAGDTQYF; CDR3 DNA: TGCAGCGTTGACTCGCTAGCGGGTGATACGCAGTATTTT
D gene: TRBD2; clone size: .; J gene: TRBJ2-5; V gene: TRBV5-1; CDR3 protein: CASSLKIAGAWETQYF; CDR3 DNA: TGCGCCAGCAGCTTGAAAATAGCGGGGGCTTGGGAGACCCAGTACTTC
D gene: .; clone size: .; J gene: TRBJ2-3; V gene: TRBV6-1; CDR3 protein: CASSEVGGASTDTQYF; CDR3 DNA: TGTGCCAGCAGTGAAGTTGGGGGGGCCTCGACAGATACGCAGTATTTT
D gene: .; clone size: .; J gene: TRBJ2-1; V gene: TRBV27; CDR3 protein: CASSLPLASNEQFF; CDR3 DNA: TGTGCCAGCAGTTTACCACTAGCAAGTAATGAGCAGTTCTTC
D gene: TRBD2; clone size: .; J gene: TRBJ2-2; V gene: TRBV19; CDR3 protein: CASSTGRTGELFF; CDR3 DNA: TGTGCCAGTAGTACCGGGAGGACCGGGGAGCTGTTTTTT
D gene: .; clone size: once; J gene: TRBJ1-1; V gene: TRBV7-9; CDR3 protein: CASSSRAQNTEAFF; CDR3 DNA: TGTGCCAGCAGCTCCAGGGCCCAGAACACTGAAGCTTTCTTT
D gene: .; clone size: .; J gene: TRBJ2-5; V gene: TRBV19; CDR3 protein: CASSPTATQETQYF; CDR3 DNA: TGTGCCAGTAGCCCGACAGCTACACAAGAGACCCAGTACTTC
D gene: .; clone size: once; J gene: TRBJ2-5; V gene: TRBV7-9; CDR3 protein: CASSPTRGNRQYQETQYF; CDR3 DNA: TGTGCCAGCAGCCCAACCCGGGGGAATCGTCAGTACCAAGAGACCCAGTACTTC
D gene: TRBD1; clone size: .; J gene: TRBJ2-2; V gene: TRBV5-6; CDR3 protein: CASRSTGQGWNTGELFF; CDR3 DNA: TGTGCCAGCAGGTCTACAGGACAGGGTTGGAACACCGGGGAGCTGTTTTTT
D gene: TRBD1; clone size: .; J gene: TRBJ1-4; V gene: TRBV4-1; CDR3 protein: CASSQSPGQGPHNEKLFF; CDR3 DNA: TGCGCCAGCAGCCAATCCCCGGGACAGGGACCCCATAATGAAAAACTGTTTTTT
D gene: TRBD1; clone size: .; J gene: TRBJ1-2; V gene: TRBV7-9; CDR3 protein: CASSLTGQVYGYTF; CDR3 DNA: TGTGCCAGCAGCCTAACGGGACAGGTCTATGGCTACACCTTC
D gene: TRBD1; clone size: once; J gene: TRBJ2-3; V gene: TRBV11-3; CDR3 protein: CASSLGGTGSTDTQYF; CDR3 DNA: TGTGCCAGCAGCTTAGGAGGGACAGGAAGCACAGATACGCAGTATTTT
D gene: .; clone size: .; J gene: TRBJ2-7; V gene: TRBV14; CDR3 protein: CASSQGVGAGATYEQYF; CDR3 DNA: TGTGCCAGCAGCCAAGGGGTCGGGGCGGGGGCAACCTACGAGCAGTACTTC
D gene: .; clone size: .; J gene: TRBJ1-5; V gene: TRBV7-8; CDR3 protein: CASSLSTGPNQPQHF; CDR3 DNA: TGTGCCAGCAGCTTGTCTACGGGTCCCAATCAGCCCCAGCATTTT
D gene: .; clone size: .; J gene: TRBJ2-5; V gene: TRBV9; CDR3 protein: CASSVEARKETQYF; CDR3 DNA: TGTGCCAGCAGCGTAGAAGCTAGAAAAGAGACCCAGTACTTC
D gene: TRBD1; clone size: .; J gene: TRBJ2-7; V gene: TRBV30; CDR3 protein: CACAGTAGYEQYF; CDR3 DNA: TGTGCCTGCGCCGGGACAGCCGGCTACGAGCAGTACTTC